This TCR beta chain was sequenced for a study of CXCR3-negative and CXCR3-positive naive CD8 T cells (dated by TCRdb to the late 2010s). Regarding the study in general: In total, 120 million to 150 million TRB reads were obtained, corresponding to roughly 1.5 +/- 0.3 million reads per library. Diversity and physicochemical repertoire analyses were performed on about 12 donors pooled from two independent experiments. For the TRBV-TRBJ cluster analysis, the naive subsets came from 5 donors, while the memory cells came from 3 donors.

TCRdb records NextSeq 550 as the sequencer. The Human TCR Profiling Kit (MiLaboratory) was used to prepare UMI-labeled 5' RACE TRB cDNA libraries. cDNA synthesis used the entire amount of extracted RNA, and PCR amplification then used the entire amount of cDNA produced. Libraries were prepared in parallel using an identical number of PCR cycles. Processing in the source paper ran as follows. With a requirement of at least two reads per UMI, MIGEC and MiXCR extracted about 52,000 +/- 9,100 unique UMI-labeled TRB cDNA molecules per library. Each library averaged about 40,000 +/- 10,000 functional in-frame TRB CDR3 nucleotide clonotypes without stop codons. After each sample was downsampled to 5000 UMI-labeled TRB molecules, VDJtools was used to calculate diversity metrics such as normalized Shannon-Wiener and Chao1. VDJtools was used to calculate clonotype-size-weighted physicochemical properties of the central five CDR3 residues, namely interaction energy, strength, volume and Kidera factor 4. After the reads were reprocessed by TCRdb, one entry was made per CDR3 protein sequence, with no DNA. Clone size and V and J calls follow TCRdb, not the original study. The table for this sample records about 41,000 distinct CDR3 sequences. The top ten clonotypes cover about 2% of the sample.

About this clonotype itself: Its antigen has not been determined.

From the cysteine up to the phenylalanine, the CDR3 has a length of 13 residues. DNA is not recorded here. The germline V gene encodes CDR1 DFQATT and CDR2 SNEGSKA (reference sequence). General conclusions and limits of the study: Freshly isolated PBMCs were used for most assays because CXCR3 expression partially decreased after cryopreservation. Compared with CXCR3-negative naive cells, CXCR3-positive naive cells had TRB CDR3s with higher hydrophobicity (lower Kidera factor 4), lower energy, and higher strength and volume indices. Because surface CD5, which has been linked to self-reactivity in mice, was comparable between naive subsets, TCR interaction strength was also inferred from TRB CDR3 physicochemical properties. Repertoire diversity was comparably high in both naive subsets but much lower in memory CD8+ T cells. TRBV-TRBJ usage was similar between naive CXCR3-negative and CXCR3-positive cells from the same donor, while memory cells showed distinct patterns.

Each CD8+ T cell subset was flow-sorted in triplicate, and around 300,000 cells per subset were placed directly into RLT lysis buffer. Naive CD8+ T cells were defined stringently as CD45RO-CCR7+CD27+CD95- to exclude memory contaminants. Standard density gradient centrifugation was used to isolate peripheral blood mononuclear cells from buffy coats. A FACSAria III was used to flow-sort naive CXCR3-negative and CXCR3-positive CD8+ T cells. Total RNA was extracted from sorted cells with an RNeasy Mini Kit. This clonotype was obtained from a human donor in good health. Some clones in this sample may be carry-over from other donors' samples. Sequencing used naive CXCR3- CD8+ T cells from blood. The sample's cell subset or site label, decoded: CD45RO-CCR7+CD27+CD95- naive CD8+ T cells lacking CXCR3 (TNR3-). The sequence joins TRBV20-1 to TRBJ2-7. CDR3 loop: CSATEYGPYEQYF.